This TCR beta chain is drawn from a study of shared clonotypes between healthy human individuals. Germline V lookup: CDR1 MDHEN, CDR2 SYDVKM. This CDR3 comprises 13 residues. Trimming cost V 7 bases and J 8 bases, with 17 bases left between them. Assay used: immunoSEQ multiplex PCR; TCRdb lists only in-frame clones, some missing. The repertoire consists of 550,000 to 850,000 clones, with 55% to 80% occurring once and the leading ten covering more than 1.5%. Sequencing was done on a sample of memory CD4+ T cells sorted from blood. As to subset: CD45RA-negative fraction. This TCR came from a woman aged 25 to 39 in good health. The V and J genes are TRBV28 and TRBJ1-1; D possibly corresponds to TRBD1 (6 bases). CDR3 protein: CASINQGTGEAFF. CDR3 bases: TGTGCCAGCATTAACCAGGGGACCGGGGAAGCTTTCTTT.